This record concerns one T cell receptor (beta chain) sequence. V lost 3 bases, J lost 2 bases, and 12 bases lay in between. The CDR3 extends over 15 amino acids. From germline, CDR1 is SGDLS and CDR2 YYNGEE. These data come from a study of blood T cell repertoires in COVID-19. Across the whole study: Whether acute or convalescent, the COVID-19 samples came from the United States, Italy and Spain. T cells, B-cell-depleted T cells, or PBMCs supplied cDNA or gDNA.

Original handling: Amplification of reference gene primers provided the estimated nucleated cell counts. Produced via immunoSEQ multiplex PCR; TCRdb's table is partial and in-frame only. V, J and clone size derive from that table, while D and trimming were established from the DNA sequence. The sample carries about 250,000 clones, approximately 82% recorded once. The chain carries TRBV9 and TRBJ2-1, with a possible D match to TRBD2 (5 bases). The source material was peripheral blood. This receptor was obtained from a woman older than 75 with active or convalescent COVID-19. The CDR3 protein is CASSGPRAAYNEQFF. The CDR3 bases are TGTGCCAGCAGCGGACCTCGAGCGGCCTACAATGAGCAGTTCTTC. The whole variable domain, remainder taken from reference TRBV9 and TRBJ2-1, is DSGVTQTPKHLITATGQRVTLRCSPRSGDLSVYWYQQSLDQGLQFLIQYYNGEERAKGNILERFSAQQFPDLHSELNLSSLELGDSALYFCASSGPRAAYNEQFFGPGTRLTVL.